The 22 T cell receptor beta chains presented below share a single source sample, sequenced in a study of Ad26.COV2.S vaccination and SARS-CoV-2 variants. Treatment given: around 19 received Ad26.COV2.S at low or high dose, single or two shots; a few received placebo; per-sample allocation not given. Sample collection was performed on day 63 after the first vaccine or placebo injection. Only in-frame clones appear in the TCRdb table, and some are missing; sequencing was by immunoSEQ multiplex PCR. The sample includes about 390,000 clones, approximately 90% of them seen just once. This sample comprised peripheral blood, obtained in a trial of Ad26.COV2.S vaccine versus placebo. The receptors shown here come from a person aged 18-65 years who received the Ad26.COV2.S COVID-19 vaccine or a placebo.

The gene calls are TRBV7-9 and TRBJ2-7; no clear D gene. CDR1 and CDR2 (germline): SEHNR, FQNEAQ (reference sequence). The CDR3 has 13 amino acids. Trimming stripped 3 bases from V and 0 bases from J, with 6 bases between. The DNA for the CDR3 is TGTGCCAGCAGCTTTCGGACCTCCTACGAGCAGTACTTC. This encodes CASSFRTSYEQYF.

CDR3 sequence (DNA): TGTGCCAGCAGGACGGGGGGGTCCTACAATGAGCAGTTCTTC. Translated: CASRTGGSYNEQFF. The chain carries TRBV28 and TRBJ2-1, with 8 bases lining up with TRBD2. Germline V gives CDR1 MDHEN, CDR2 SYDVKM. Germline trimming cut 6 bases from V and 1 base from J; bases unmatched to any gene: 2. The CDR3 spans 14 residues.

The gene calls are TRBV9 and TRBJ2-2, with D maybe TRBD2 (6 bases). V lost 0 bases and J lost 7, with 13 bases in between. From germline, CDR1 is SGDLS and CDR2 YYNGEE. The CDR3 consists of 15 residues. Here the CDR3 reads CASSVVAWRGGELFF. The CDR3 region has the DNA TGTGCCAGCAGCGTAGTCGCGTGGCGGGGCGGGGAGCTGTTTTTT. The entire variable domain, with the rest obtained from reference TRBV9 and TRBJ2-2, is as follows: DSGVTQTPKHLITATGQRVTLRCSPRSGDLSVYWYQQSLDQGLQFLIQYYNGEERAKGNILERFSAQQFPDLHSELNLSSLELGDSALYFCASSVVAWRGGELFFGEGSRLTVL.

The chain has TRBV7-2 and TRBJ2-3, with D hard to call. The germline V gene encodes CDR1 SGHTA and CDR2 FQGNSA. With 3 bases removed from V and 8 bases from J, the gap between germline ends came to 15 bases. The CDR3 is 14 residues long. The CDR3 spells CASSFEFAPATQYF. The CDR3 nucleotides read TGTGCCAGCAGCTTCGAGTTTGCCCCAGCTACGCAGTATTTT.

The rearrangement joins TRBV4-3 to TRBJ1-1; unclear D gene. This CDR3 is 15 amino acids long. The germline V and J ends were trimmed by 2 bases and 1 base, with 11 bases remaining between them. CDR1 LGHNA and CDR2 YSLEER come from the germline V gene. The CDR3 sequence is CASSQFGNENTEAFF. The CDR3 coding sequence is TGCGCCAGCAGCCAATTTGGAAACGAGAACACTGAAGCTTTCTTT.

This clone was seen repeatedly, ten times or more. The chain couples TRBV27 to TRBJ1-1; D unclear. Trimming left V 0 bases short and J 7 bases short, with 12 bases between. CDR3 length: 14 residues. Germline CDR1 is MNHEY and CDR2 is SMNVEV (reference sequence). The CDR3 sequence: CASSLSFGSNEAFF. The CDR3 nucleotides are TGTGCCAGCAGTTTATCTTTCGGGAGCAATGAAGCTTTCTTT.

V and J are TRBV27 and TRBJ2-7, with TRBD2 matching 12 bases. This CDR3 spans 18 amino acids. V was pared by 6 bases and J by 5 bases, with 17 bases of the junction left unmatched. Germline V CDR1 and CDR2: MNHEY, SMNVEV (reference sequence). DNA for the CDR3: TGTGCCAGCAGGGGAGGGCTAGCGGGGGGGCCAAGGTATCACGAGCAGTACTTC. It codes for CASRGGLAGGPRYHEQYF.

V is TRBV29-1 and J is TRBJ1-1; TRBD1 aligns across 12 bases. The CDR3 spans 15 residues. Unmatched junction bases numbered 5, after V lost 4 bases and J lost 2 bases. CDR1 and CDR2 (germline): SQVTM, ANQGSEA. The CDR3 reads CSVGDRGRLNTEAFF. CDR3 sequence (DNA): TGCAGCGTTGGGGACAGGGGGCGATTAAACACTGAAGCTTTCTTT.

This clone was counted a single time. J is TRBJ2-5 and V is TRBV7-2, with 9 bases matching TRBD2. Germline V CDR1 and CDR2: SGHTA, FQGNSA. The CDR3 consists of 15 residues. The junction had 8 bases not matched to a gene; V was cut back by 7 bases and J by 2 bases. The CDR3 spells CASTVAGAHQETQYF. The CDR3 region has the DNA TGTGCCAGCACCGTAGCGGGGGCACATCAAGAGACCCAGTACTTC.

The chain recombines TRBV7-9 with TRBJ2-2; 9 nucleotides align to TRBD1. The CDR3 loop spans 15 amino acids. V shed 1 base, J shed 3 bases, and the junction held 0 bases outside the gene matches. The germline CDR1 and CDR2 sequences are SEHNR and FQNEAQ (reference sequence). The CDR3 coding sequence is TGTGCCAGCAGCTTAGGGGACAGGGACACCGGGGAGCTGTTTTTT. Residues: CASSLGDRDTGELFF.

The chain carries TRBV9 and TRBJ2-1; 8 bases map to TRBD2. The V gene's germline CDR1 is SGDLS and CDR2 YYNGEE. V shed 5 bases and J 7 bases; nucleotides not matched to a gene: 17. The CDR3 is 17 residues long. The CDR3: CASSYPLGGAGDNEQFF. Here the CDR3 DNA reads TGTGCCAGCAGTTATCCCCTCGGGGGGGCTGGTGATAATGAGCAGTTCTTC.

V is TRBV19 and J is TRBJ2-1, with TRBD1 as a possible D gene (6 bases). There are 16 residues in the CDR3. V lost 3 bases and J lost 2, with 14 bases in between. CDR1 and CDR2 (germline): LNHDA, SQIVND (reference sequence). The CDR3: CASSIQGQPTYNEQFF. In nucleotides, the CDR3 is TGTGCCAGTAGTATTCAGGGACAACCAACCTACAATGAGCAGTTCTTC.

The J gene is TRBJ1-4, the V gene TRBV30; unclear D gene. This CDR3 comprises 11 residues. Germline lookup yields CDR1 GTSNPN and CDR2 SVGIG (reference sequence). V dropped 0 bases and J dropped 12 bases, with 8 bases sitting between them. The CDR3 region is CAWSVLSELFF. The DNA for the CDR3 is TGTGCCTGGAGTGTACTTTCGGAACTGTTTTTT.

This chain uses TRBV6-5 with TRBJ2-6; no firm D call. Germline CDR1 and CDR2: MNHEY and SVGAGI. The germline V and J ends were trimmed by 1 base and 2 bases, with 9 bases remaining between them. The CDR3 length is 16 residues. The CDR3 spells CASSYFGSPGANVLTF. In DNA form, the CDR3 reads TGTGCCAGCAGTTACTTCGGGTCCCCTGGGGCCAACGTCCTGACTTTC.

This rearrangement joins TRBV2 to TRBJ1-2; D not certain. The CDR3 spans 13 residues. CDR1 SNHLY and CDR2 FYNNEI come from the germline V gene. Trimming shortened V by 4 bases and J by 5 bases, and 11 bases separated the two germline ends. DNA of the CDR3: TGTGCCAGCAGTGTGAAAGCCGGGTATGGCTACACCTTC. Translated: CASSVKAGYGYTF.

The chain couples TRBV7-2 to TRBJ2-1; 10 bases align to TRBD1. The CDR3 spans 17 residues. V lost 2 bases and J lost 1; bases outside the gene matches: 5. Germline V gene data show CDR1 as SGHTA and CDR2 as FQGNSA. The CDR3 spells CASSLRGTGASYNEQFF. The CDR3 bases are TGTGCCAGCAGCTTAAGGGGGACAGGGGCATCCTACAATGAGCAGTTCTTC.

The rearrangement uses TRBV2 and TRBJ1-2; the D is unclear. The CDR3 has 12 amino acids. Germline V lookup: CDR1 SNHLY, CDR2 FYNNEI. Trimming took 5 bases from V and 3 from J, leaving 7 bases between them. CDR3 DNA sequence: TGTGCCAGCAGTCCTTTGGACTATGGCTACACCTTC. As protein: CASSPLDYGYTF. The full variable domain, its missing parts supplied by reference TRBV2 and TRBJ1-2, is EPEVTQTPSHQVTQMGQEVILRCVPISNHLYFYWYRQILGQKVEFLVSFYNNEISEKSEIFDDQFSVERPDGSNFTLKIRSTKLEDSAMYFCASSPLDYGYTFGSGTRLTVV.

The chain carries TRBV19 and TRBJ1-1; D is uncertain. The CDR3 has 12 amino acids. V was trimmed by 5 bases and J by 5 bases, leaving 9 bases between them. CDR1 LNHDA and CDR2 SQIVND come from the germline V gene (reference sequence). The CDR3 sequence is CASSGVATEAFF. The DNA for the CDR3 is TGTGCCAGTAGTGGGGTAGCGACTGAAGCTTTCTTT.

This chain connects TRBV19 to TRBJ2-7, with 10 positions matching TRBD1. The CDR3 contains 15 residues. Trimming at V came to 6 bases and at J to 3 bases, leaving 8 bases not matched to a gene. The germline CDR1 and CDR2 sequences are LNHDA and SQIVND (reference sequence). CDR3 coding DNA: TGTGCCAGTAGAAAAGCCGGGACAGGGGACTACGAGCAGTACTTC. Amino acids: CASRKAGTGDYEQYF.

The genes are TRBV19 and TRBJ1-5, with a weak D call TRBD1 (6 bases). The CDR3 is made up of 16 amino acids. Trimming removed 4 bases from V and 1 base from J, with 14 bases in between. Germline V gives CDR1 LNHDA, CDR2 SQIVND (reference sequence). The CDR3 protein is CASSKQGLGSNQPQHF. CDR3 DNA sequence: TGTGCCAGTAGTAAACAGGGTCTAGGAAGCAATCAGCCCCAGCATTTT. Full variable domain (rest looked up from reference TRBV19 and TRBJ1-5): DGGITQSPKYLFRKEGQNVTLSCEQNLNHDAMYWYRQDPGQGLRLIYYSQIVNDFQKGDIAEGYSVSREKKESFPLTVTSAQKNPTAFYLCASSKQGLGSNQPQHFGDGTRLSIL.

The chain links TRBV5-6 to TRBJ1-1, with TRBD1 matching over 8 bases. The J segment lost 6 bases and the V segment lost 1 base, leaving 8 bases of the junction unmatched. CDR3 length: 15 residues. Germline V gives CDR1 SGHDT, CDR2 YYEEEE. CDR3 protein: CASSLPRQGWAEAFF. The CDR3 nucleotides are TGTGCCAGCAGCTTGCCCAGACAGGGGTGGGCTGAAGCTTTCTTT.

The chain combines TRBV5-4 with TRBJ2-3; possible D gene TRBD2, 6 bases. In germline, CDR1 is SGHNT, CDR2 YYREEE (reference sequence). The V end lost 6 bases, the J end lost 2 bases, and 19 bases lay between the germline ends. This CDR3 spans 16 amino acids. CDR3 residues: CASTPGGGGTTDTQYF. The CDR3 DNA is TGTGCCAGCACACCCGGGGGTGGGGGAACCACAGATACGCAGTATTTT.